This entry concerns a single T cell receptor beta chain. The data were obtained in a study of T cell changes during pregnancy in multiple sclerosis. V was clipped by 7 bases and J by 6 bases; unmatched bases: 4. The CDR3 totals 12 residues. Germline CDR1 and CDR2: SEHNR and FQNEAQ (reference sequence). Repertoires were generated with immunoSEQ multiplex PCR, while TCRdb's copy carries only in-frame clones and drops some. The repertoire has roughly 18,000 clones, 85% to 90% of them found once; the top ten carry roughly 9.6%. This receptor was identified in a female donor with multiple sclerosis, enrolled in a pregnancy study. Sample: CD8+ T cells from peripheral blood mononuclear cells, taken after pregnancy. The rearrangement links TRBV7-9 to TRBJ1-1; 8 positions agree with TRBD1. The CDR3 is CASKGTGAEAFF. In DNA form, the CDR3 reads TGTGCCAGCAAAGGGACAGGAGCTGAAGCTTTCTTT.